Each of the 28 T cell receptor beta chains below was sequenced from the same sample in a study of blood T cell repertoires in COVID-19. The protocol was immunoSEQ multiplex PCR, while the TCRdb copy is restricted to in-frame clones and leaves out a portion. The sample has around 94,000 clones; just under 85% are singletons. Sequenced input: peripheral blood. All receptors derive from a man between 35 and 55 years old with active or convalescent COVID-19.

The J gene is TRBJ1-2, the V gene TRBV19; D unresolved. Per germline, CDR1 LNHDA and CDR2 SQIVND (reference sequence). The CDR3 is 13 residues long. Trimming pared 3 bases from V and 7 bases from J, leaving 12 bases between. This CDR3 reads CASSMSQVGGYTF. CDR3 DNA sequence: TGTGCCAGTAGTATGTCCCAAGTCGGTGGCTACACCTTC.

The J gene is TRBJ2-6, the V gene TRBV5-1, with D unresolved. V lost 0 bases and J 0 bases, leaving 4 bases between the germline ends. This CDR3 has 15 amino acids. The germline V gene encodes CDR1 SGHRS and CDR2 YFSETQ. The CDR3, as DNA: TGCGCCAGCAGCTTGGACAACTCTGGGGCCAACGTCCTGACTTTC. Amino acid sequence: CASSLDNSGANVLTF. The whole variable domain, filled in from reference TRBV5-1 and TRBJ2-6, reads KAGVTQTPRYLIKTRGQQVTLSCSPISGHRSVSWYQQTPGQGLQFLFEYFSETQRNKGNFPGRFSGRQFSNSRSEMNVSTLELGDSALYLCASSLDNSGANVLTFGAGSRLTVL.

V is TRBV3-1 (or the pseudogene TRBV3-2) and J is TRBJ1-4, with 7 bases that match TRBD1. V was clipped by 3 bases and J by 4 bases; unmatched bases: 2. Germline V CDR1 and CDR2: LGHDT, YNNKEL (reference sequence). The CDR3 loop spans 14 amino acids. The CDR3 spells CASSQGQINEKLFF. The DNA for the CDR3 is TGTGCCAGCAGCCAGGGACAGATTAATGAAAAACTGTTTTTT.

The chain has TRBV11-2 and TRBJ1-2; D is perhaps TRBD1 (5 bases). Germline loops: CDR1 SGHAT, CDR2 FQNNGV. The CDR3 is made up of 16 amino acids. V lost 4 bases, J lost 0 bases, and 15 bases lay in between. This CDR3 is CASSSLVTEANYGYTF. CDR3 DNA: TGTGCCAGCAGCTCCCTCGTGACAGAAGCTAACTATGGCTACACCTTC.

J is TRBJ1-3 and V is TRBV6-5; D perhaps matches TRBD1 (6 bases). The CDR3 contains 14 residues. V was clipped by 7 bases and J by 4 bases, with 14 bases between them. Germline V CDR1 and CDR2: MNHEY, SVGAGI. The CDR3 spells CASKKGGLGNTIYF. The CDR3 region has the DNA TGTGCCAGCAAGAAGGGGGGGTTGGGAAACACCATATATTTT.

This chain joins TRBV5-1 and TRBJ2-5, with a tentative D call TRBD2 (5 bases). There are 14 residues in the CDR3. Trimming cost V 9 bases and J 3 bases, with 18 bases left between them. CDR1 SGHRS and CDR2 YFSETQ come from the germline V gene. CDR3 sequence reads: CATNEGYEEETQYF. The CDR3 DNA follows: TGCGCCACGAATGAGGGTTACGAGGAAGAGACCCAGTACTTC.

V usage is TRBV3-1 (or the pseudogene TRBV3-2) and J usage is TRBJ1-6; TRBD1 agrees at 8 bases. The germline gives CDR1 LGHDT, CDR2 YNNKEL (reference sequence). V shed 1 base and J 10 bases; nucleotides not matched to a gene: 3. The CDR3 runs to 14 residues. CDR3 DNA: TGTGCCAGCAGCCAAGGACAGGGGCGGTCACCCCTCCACTTT. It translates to CASSQGQGRSPLHF.

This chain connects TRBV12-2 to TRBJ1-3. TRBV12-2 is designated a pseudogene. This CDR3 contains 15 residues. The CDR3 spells CASRLYPVFGNTIYF. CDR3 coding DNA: TGTGCAAGTCGCTTATATCCGGTATTCGGAAACACCATATATTTT.

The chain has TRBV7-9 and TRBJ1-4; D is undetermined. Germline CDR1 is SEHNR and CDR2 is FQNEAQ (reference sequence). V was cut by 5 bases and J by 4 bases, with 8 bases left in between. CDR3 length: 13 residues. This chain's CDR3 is CASSPGFNEKLFF. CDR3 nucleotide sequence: TGTGCCAGCAGCCCAGGTTTTAATGAAAAACTGTTTTTT.

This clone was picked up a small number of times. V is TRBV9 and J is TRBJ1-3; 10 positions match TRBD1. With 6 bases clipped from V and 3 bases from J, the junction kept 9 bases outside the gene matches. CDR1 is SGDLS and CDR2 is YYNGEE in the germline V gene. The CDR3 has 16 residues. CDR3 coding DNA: TGTGCCAGCACCCTTAGGACAGGGGGGGATGGAAACACCATATATTTT. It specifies CASTLRTGGDGNTIYF.

CDR3 bases: TGTGCCAGCAGTTCGACAGGGGGTTCTGGCTACACCTTC. This encodes CASSSTGGSGYTF. This chain links TRBV12-3 or TRBV12-4 with TRBJ1-2, with 9 nucleotides matching TRBD1. J gave up 7 bases and V 4 bases, and 4 bases lay outside the gene matches. This CDR3 comprises 13 residues.

The CDR3 DNA sequence: TGTGCCAGCAGCCATGGGACTAGCGGGGGGGCAGGCGAGACCCAGTACTTC. Residues: CASSHGTSGGAGETQYF. The chain combines TRBV7-6 with TRBJ2-5, with 16 positions matching TRBD2. CDR3 length: 17 amino acids. V lost 5 bases, J lost 5 bases, and 8 bases stayed unmatched. Looked up from germline, CDR1 is SGHVS and CDR2 is FNYEAQ.

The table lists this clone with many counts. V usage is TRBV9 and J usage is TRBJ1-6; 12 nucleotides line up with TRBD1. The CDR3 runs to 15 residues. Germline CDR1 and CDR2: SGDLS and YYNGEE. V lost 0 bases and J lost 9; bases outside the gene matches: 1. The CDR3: CASSVGDRGRSPLHF. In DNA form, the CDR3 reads TGTGCCAGCAGCGTAGGGGACAGGGGGCGTTCACCCCTCCACTTT.

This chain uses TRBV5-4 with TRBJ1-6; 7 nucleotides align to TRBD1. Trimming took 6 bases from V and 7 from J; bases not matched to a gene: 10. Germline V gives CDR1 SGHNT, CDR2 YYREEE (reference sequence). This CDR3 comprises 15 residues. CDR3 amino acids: CASKISDRPNSPLHF. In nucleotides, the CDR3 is TGTGCCAGCAAGATATCGGACAGGCCAAATTCACCCCTCCACTTT.

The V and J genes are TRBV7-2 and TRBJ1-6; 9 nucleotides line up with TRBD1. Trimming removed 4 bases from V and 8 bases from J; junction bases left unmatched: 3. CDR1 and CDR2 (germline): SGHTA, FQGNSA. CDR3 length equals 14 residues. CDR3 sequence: CASSSDRGYSPLHF. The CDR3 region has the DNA TGTGCCAGCAGCTCGGACAGGGGTTATTCACCCCTCCACTTT. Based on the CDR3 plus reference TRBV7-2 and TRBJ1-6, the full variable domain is GAGVSQSPSNKVTEKGKDVELRCDPISGHTALYWYRQSLGQGLEFLIYFQGNSAPDKSGLPSDRFSAERTGGSVSTLTIQRTQQEDSAVYLCASSSDRGYSPLHFGNGTRLTVT.

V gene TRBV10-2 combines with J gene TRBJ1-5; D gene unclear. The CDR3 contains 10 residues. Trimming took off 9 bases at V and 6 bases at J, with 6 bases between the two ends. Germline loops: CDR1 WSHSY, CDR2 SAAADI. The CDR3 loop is CARGVQPQHF. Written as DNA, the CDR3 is TGCGCCAGGGGAGTTCAGCCCCAGCATTTT.

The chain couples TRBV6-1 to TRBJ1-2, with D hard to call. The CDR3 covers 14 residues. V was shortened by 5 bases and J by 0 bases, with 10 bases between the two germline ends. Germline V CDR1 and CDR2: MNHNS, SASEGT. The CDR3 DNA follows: TGTGCCAGCAGTTTGTACAGCACTAACTATGGCTACACCTTC. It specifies CASSLYSTNYGYTF.

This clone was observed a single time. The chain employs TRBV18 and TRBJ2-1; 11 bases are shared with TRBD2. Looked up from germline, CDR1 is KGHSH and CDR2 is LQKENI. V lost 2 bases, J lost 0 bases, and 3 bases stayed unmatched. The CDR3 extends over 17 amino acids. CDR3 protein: CASSPVTSGGSYNEQFF. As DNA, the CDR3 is TGTGCCAGCTCACCAGTAACTAGCGGGGGCTCCTACAATGAGCAGTTCTTC.

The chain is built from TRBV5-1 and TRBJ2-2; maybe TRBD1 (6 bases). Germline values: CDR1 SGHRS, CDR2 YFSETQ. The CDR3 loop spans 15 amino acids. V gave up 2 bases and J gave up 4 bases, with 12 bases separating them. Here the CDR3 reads CASSFSRGGTGELFF. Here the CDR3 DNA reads TGCGCCAGCAGCTTTTCCAGGGGCGGCACCGGGGAGCTGTTTTTT.

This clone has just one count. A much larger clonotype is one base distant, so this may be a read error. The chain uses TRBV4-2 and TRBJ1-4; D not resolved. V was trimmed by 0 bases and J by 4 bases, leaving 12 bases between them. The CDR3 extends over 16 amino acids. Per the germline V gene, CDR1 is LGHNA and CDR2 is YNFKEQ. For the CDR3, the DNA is TGTGCCAGCAGCCAAGAAACGGCTCGAGGTAATGAAAAACTGTTTTTT. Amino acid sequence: CASSQETARGNEKLFF.

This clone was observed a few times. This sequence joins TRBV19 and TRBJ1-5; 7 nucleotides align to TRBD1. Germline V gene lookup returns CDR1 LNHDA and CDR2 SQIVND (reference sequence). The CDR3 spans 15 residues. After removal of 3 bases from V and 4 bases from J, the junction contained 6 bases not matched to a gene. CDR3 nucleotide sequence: TGTGCCAGTAGTATCCCGGGACAGAGAAATCAGCCCCAGCATTTT. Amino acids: CASSIPGQRNQPQHF.

Written as DNA, the CDR3 is TGTGCCAGCAGCTTGGGCCCACAGGGGGGATACGAGCAGTACTTC. It is translated as CASSLGPQGGYEQYF. This rearrangement joins TRBV7-6 to TRBJ2-7; 8 nucleotides align to TRBD1. The CDR3 runs to 15 residues. Unmatched junction bases numbered 8, after V lost 3 bases and J lost 4 bases. The V gene's germline CDR1 is SGHVS and CDR2 FNYEAQ.

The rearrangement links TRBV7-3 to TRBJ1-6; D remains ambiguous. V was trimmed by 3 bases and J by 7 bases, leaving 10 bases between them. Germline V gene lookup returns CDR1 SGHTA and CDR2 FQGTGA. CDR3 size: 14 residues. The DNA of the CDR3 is TGTGCCAGCAGCTTGACACCCATCAATTCACCCCTCCACTTT. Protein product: CASSLTPINSPLHF.

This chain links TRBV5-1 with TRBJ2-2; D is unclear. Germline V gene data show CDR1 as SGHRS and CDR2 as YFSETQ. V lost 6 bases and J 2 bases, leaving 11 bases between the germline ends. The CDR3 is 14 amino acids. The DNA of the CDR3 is TGCGCCAGCACCCCCCTCAGTAACACCGGGGAGCTGTTTTTT. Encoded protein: CASTPLSNTGELFF.

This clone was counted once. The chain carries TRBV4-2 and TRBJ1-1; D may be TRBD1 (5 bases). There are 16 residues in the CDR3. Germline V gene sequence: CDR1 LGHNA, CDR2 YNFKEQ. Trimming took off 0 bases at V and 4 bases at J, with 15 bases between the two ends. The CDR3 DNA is TGTGCCAGCAGCCAAGATCTAAGGGGAGGGAGCACTGAAGCTTTCTTT. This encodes CASSQDLRGGSTEAFF.

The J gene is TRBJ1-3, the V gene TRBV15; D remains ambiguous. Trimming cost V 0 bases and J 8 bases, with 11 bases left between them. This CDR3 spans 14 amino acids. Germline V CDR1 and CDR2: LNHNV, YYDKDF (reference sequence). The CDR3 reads CATSRESQPDTIYF. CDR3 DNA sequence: TGTGCCACCAGCAGAGAGAGCCAACCGGACACCATATATTTT.

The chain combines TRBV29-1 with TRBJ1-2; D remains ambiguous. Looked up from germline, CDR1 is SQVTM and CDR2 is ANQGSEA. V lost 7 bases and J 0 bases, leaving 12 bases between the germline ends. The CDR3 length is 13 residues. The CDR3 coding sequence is TGCAGCGCGGCGGTACAGCCTAACTATGGCTACACCTTC. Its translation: CSAAVQPNYGYTF.

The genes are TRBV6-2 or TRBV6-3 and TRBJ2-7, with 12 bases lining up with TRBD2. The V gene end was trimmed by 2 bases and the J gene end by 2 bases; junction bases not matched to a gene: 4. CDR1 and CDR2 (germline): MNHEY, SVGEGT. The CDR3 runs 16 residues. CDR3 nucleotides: TGTGCCAGCAGTTACGTACTAGCGGGGGGTCCCTACGAGCAGTACTTC. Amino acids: CASSYVLAGGPYEQYF.